The next 30 T cell receptor beta chains were all read from a single sample in a study of OX40 agonist ivuxolimab in advanced cancers. The method was immunoSEQ multiplex PCR; TCRdb's version includes in-frame clones alone and lacks a portion of them. The repertoire has tens of thousands of clones, 85% to 95% of them found once; the top ten carry 0.55% to 0.7%. Specimen: CD4+ or CD8+ T cells sorted from blood, collected in a trial of the OX40 agonist ivuxolimab. All receptors come from an adult with an advanced solid tumor such as melanoma, head and neck, liver or kidney cancer.

This chain connects TRBV5-1 to TRBJ2-3; maybe TRBD1 (5 bases). The germline V gene encodes CDR1 SGHRS and CDR2 YFSETQ. Trimming left V 7 bases short and J 1 base short, with 16 bases between. The CDR3 runs 15 residues. Here the CDR3 reads CASRGRGAGTDTQYF. The CDR3 DNA reads TGCGCCAGCCGAGGAAGGGGCGCGGGCACAGATACGCAGTATTTT.

This clone came up a few times. V gene TRBV2 combines with J gene TRBJ1-5, with 7 bases that match TRBD1. There are 14 residues in the CDR3. Trimming removed 6 bases from V and 0 bases from J; junction bases left unmatched: 2. Germline lookup yields CDR1 SNHLY and CDR2 FYNNEI. CDR3: CASRDRSSNQPQHF. The CDR3 nucleotides are TGTGCCAGCAGGGACAGGTCTAGCAATCAGCCCCAGCATTTT.

This chain links TRBV9 with TRBJ2-2, with D perhaps TRBD1 (5 bases). This CDR3 has 14 residues. CDR1 SGDLS and CDR2 YYNGEE come from the germline V gene. V gave up 0 bases and J gave up 6 bases, with 9 bases separating them. This CDR3 is CASSVESGPGELFF. CDR3 DNA sequence: TGTGCCAGCAGCGTAGAATCAGGGCCCGGGGAGCTGTTTTTT.

The count of this clone is one. The chain links TRBV18 to TRBJ1-6; 7 bases align to TRBD1. Losses at the gene ends were 3 bases for V and 7 bases for J; bases not matched to a gene: 9. This CDR3 spans 16 amino acids. From germline, CDR1 is KGHSH and CDR2 LQKENI. CDR3 DNA sequence: TGTGCCAGCTCACCTCCAACAGGGGTTGGGAATTCACCCCTCCACTTT. Translation gives CASSPPTGVGNSPLHF.

A few counts support this clone. This chain joins TRBV5-4 and TRBJ2-3, with D perhaps TRBD2 (5 bases). Trimming removed 4 bases from V and 0 bases from J, with 15 bases in between. Germline values: CDR1 SGHNT, CDR2 YYREEE (reference sequence). The CDR3 covers 16 residues. The CDR3 sequence: CASSPPRSGSTDTQYF. The DNA for the CDR3 is TGTGCCAGCAGCCCCCCCAGGTCGGGGAGCACAGATACGCAGTATTTT. Based on the CDR3 plus reference TRBV5-4 and TRBJ2-3, the full variable domain is ETGVTQSPTHLIKTRGQQVTLRCSSQSGHNTVSWYQQALGQGPQFIFQYYREEENGRGNFPPRFSGLQFPNYSSELNVNALELDDSALYLCASSPPRSGSTDTQYFGPGTRLTVL.

The rearrangement uses TRBV18 and TRBJ2-7; TRBD1 matches at 7 bases. From germline, CDR1 is KGHSH and CDR2 LQKENI. V dropped 3 bases and J dropped 2; count of bases not matched to a gene: 4. This CDR3 has 14 amino acids. The CDR3 region has the DNA TGTGCCAGCTCACCGCCAGGGGGACCCTACGAGCAGTACTTC. Protein: CASSPPGGPYEQYF.

The genes are TRBV6-1 and TRBJ2-7; D uncertain. This CDR3 is built from 14 residues. The ends were cut back, 2 bases at V and 12 bases at J, with 20 bases in the middle. The germline gives CDR1 MNHNS, CDR2 SASEGT. CDR3 sequence (DNA): TGTGCCAGCAGTGAATATCGGAAAGTCTCCTCGGGGTACTTC. Translation gives CASSEYRKVSSGYF.

This clone appeared a single time. This chain joins TRBV2 and TRBJ1-2; D unclear. CDR1 and CDR2 from the germline V gene are SNHLY and FYNNEI. The ends were cut back, 8 bases at V and 4 bases at J, with 17 bases in the middle. The CDR3 runs 14 residues. The CDR3 DNA is TGTGCCAGCTCACGAAACGGGGAAAGCTATGGCTACACCTTC. Translated: CASSRNGESYGYTF.

The V and J genes are TRBV6-6 and TRBJ2-3; no definite D call. CDR1 and CDR2 (germline): MNHNY, SVGAGI (reference sequence). The CDR3 runs to 14 residues. V was shortened by 0 bases and J by 6 bases, with 10 bases between the two germline ends. The CDR3 spells CASSYSIAADTQYF. Here the CDR3 DNA reads TGTGCCAGCAGTTACTCGATAGCTGCTGATACGCAGTATTTT.

The chain carries TRBV19 and TRBJ1-3, with D possibly being TRBD1 (6 bases). This CDR3 is built from 14 residues. Germline CDR1 reads LNHDA; CDR2 reads SQIVND (reference sequence). V dropped 8 bases and J dropped 2 bases, with 13 bases sitting between them. The CDR3 is CASRSRGTGNTIYF. The CDR3 DNA reads as TGTGCCAGTCGCTCTAGGGGGACTGGAAACACCATATATTTT.

This clone has more than one count but fewer than ten. The genes are TRBV7-2 and TRBJ1-5, with D perhaps TRBD1 (6 bases). The CDR3 loop spans 14 amino acids. With 6 bases removed from V and 1 base from J, the gap between germline ends came to 10 bases. Germline CDR1 and CDR2: SGHTA and FQGNSA. Here the CDR3 DNA reads TGTGCCAGCAGTTCGGACAGAAGCAATCAGCCCCAGCATTTT. Protein product: CASSSDRSNQPQHF.

The V call is TRBV27, the J call TRBJ2-1, with a tentative D call TRBD1 (6 bases). The CDR3 is 13 residues long. CDR1 is MNHEY, CDR2 SMNVEV, per germline (reference sequence). The V and J ends lost 3 bases and 8 bases respectively, with 11 bases between them. For the CDR3, the DNA is TGTGCCAGCAGTTTGAAAAGGGGGTATGAGCAGTTCTTC. It encodes CASSLKRGYEQFF.

V is TRBV7-3 and J is TRBJ2-1; 11 bases are a match to TRBD2. Germline V CDR1 and CDR2: SGHTA, FQGTGA. J gave up 6 bases and V 6 bases, and 7 bases lay outside the gene matches. The length of the CDR3 is 15 residues. In DNA, the CDR3 is TGTGCCAGCAGTCCCTTAGCGGGAGGGCGCAATGAGCAGTTCTTC. Amino acid sequence: CASSPLAGGRNEQFF.

V usage is TRBV11-2 and J usage is TRBJ2-5, with D perhaps TRBD1 or TRBD2 (6 bases each). The germline V gene has CDR1 SGHAT and CDR2 FQNNGV. Trimming removed 3 bases from V and 2 bases from J, with 13 bases in between. The CDR3 sequence is 15 residues long. The CDR3, as DNA: TGTGCCAGCAGCTTGAGGGGGGTGGCACAAGAGACCCAGTACTTC. Encoded protein: CASSLRGVAQETQYF.

This rearrangement joins TRBV6-5 to TRBJ1-3; D perhaps matches TRBD1 (5 bases). Trimming shortened V by 2 bases and J by 6 bases, and 14 bases separated the two germline ends. The CDR3 is made up of 15 amino acids. Germline V gene lookup returns CDR1 MNHEY and CDR2 SVGAGI. The CDR3 loop reads CASSYGGSISNTIYF. Here the CDR3 DNA reads TGTGCCAGCAGTTACGGGGGGTCTATATCAAACACCATATATTTT.

V is TRBV5-1 and J is TRBJ1-4; D is uncertain. The CDR3 loop spans 15 amino acids. Germline-derived CDR1 and CDR2 are SGHRS and YFSETQ. Deletions cut 4 bases from V and 8 bases from J, with 18 bases between. CDR3 loop: CASSQTPFLGEKLFF. CDR3 in DNA: TGCGCCAGCAGCCAAACTCCATTCTTGGGGGAAAAACTGTTTTTT.

This rearrangement joins TRBV7-2 to TRBJ2-3, with a possible D match to TRBD2 (5 bases). The CDR3 sequence is 15 residues long. Trimming removed 4 bases at V and 5 bases at J, with 16 bases between. In germline, CDR1 is SGHTA, CDR2 FQGNSA. The CDR3, as DNA: TGTGCCAGCAGCTGGTACAGAACTGAGGGAGATACGCAGTATTTT. Translated, it gives CASSWYRTEGDTQYF.

Regarding this clone: A much larger clone sits a single nucleotide away, making a read error possible. This chain connects TRBV11-2 to TRBJ2-7, with TRBD1 as a possible D gene (5 bases). The CDR3 length is 14 residues. Germline values: CDR1 SGHAT, CDR2 FQNNGV. Trimming shortened V by 3 bases and J by 0 bases, and 9 bases separated the two germline ends. CDR3 sequence reads: CASSFQGPSYEQYF. As DNA, the CDR3 is TGTGCCAGCAGCTTTCAGGGCCCCTCCTACGAGCAGTACTTC.

The chain uses TRBV7-3 and TRBJ2-2, with 9 bases lining up with TRBD2. J was trimmed by 5 bases and V by 5 bases; bases with no gene match: 9. The CDR3 is made up of 16 amino acids. Germline lookup yields CDR1 SGHTA and CDR2 FQGTGA. The CDR3 loop reads CASSPQGLAKTGELFF. CDR3 nucleotide sequence: TGTGCCAGCAGCCCCCAGGGACTAGCAAAGACCGGGGAGCTGTTTTTT.

The genes are TRBV6-1 and TRBJ1-1; D perhaps matches TRBD1 (5 bases). CDR3 size: 13 residues. CDR1 and CDR2 (germline): MNHNS, SASEGT. V gave up 2 bases and J gave up 2 bases, with 6 bases separating them. The CDR3, as DNA: TGTGCCAGCAGTGAACGGGGCAACACTGAAGCTTTCTTT. This codes for CASSERGNTEAFF.

The chain employs TRBV6-6 and TRBJ2-7; D is unresolved. V lost 4 bases, J lost 2 bases, and 9 bases lay in between. The CDR3 contains 13 residues. In germline, CDR1 is MNHNY, CDR2 SVGAGI (reference sequence). CDR3 coding DNA: TGTGCCAGCAGTTTTATCTTAACCTACGAGCAGTACTTC. It is translated as CASSFILTYEQYF.

The chain uses TRBV6-5 and TRBJ1-3; D unclear. CDR1 MNHEY and CDR2 SVGAGI come from the germline V gene. The CDR3 loop spans 13 amino acids. The V gene lost 6 bases and the J gene lost 3 bases, with 9 bases spanning the gap. DNA of the CDR3: TGTGCCAGCAGGCAGACGGTTGGAAACACCATATATTTT. It encodes CASRQTVGNTIYF.

On this clone: Other DNA sequences in this specimen translate into the identical CDR3. The V and J genes are TRBV2 and TRBJ1-1; maybe TRBD1 (5 bases). With 4 bases removed from V and 5 bases from J, the gap between germline ends came to 11 bases. This CDR3 has 13 residues. Germline V gene sequence: CDR1 SNHLY, CDR2 FYNNEI. The CDR3 is CASSVGVGTEAFF. CDR3 DNA sequence: TGTGCCAGCAGTGTGGGGGTAGGAACTGAAGCTTTCTTT.

The rearrangement links TRBV28 to TRBJ1-1, with a possible D match to TRBD1 (6 bases). The CDR3 has 15 amino acids. Trimming shortened V by 5 bases and J by 3 bases, and 16 bases separated the two germline ends. Germline values: CDR1 MDHEN, CDR2 SYDVKM. The CDR3 is CASSEFKTGHTEAFF. The CDR3 DNA is TGTGCCAGCAGTGAATTCAAAACAGGGCACACTGAAGCTTTCTTT.

The V and J genes are TRBV6-6 and TRBJ2-5, with TRBD2 matching over 10 bases. The CDR3 sequence is 15 residues long. Trimming removed 10 bases from V and 7 bases from J; junction bases left unmatched: 15. The germline gives CDR1 MNHNY, CDR2 SVGAGI (reference sequence). The CDR3 DNA reads as TGTGCCACTCTAGCTTCTAGCGGGAGAGGAGGGACCCAGTACTTC. The encoded protein is CATLASSGRGGTQYF.

J is TRBJ1-4 and V is TRBV7-8, with D possibly TRBD1 on 6 matching bases. From germline, CDR1 is SGHVS and CDR2 FQNEAQ. V shed 6 bases and J shed 8 bases, with 16 bases lying between them. This CDR3 contains 14 residues. CDR3 DNA sequence: TGTGCCAGCAGTGACGGGGGGGCCGGAGAAAAACTGTTTTTT. It translates to CASSDGGAGEKLFF.

This chain joins TRBV5-8 and TRBJ1-4; 7 bases align to TRBD1. V lost 0 bases, J lost 0 bases, and 5 bases stayed unmatched. The germline V gene encodes CDR1 SGHTS and CDR2 YDEGEE. The CDR3 is made up of 17 amino acids. The CDR3 here is CASSLGGTVATNEKLFF. In DNA, the CDR3 is TGTGCCAGCAGCTTGGGTGGGACAGTTGCAACTAATGAAAAACTGTTTTTT.

Written as DNA, the CDR3 is TGTGCCAGCAGCTTAACGCCAAATAGGAGACCAAGCGTGAACTATGGCTACACCTTC. It is translated as CASSLTPNRRPSVNYGYTF. The J gene is TRBJ1-2, the V gene TRBV7-8; D remains unclear. V gave up 2 bases and J gave up 2 bases, with 24 bases separating them. The CDR3 spans 19 residues. The germline gives CDR1 SGHVS, CDR2 FQNEAQ. Full variable domain (missing parts from reference TRBV7-8 and TRBJ1-2): GAGVSQSPRYKVAKRGQDVALRCDPISGHVSLFWYQQALGQGPEFLTYFQNEAQLDKSGLPSDRFFAERPEGSVSTLKIQRTQQEDSAVYLCASSLTPNRRPSVNYGYTFGSGTRLTVV.

The V and J genes are TRBV18 and TRBJ2-3; D is possibly TRBD2 (5 bases). This CDR3 is 14 amino acids long. CDR1 is KGHSH and CDR2 is LQKENI in the germline V gene. The V and J ends lost 2 bases and 0 bases respectively, with 6 bases between them. In nucleotides, the CDR3 is TGTGCCAGCTCACCAGGCGGGAGCACAGATACGCAGTATTTT. This sequence encodes CASSPGGSTDTQYF.

This sequence joins TRBV19 and TRBJ2-1; 9 bases align to TRBD1. Germline CDR1 LNHDA, CDR2 SQIVND (reference sequence). Trimming took 6 bases from V and 6 from J; bases not matched to a gene: 6. This CDR3 is 14 amino acids long. The chain's CDR3 is CASRAGTGTNEQFF. CDR3 DNA sequence: TGTGCCAGTAGGGCCGGGACAGGGACCAATGAGCAGTTCTTC.